The 28 T cell receptor beta chains below come from one sample, sequenced in a study of blood T cells in healthy people across ages. Together with a sample-barcoded 5' primer, a J-beta primer mix was included in a second PCR lasting about 6 to 11 cycles. A single record per CDR3 protein comes from TCRdb applying MiXCR to the 5' RACE reads. The data show some 1.1 million distinct CDR3 sequences, with roughly two fifths seen just once and under 15% held by the top ten. Sequencing used blood. These receptors originate from a man in his late teens or twenties in good health.

The chain couples TRBV5-1 to TRBJ2-1; 7 bases line up with TRBD2. The CDR3 is 15 residues long. The V and J ends lost 1 base and 4 bases, in that order; junction bases with no gene match: 5. Germline CDR1 SGHRS, CDR2 YFSETQ. DNA for the CDR3: TGCGCCAGCAGCTTGCGGGGGGATATATACAATGAGCAGTTCTTC. It specifies CASSLRGDIYNEQFF.

The chain links TRBV28 to TRBJ1-6, with D possibly TRBD1 on 6 matching bases. The CDR3 has 13 residues. The germline CDR1 and CDR2 sequences are MDHEN and SYDVKM. Deletions cut 3 bases from V and 7 bases from J, with 7 bases between. The CDR3 DNA sequence: TGTGCCAGCAGTTTTAGGGGGAATTCACCCCTCCACTTT. This sequence encodes CASSFRGNSPLHF.

This clonotype was counted only a few times. The chain joins TRBV20-1 to TRBJ2-3; the D gene is possibly TRBD1 (5 bases). There are 15 residues in the CDR3. The V gene's germline CDR1 is DFQATT and CDR2 SNEGSKA (reference sequence). The V end lost 3 bases, the J end lost 3 bases, and 16 bases lay between the germline ends. The CDR3 sequence: CSARGRIHRTDTQYF. The CDR3 DNA reads TGCAGTGCTAGGGGGCGGATCCACCGAACAGATACGCAGTATTTT.

The chain joins TRBV9 to TRBJ2-1, with D hard to call. The CDR3 contains 12 residues. V lost 3 bases to trimming and J lost 8 bases, with 9 bases between them. Germline assignment: CDR1 SGDLS and CDR2 YYNGEE. The CDR3 coding sequence is TGTGCCAGCAGCGAAGATTATGATGAGCAGTTCTTC. This encodes CASSEDYDEQFF. Full variable domain (remainder filled in from reference TRBV9 and TRBJ2-1): DSGVTQTPKHLITATGQRVTLRCSPRSGDLSVYWYQQSLDQGLQFLIQYYNGEERAKGNILERFSAQQFPDLHSELNLSSLELGDSALYFCASSEDYDEQFFGPGTRLTVL.

The chain carries TRBV20-1 and TRBJ2-7; tentative D call: TRBD1 (6 bases). CDR1 and CDR2 (germline): DFQATT, SNEGSKA (reference sequence). V was shortened by 3 bases and J by 5 bases, with 17 bases between the two germline ends. This CDR3 is built from 14 residues. The chain's CDR3 is CSASPSQGFHEQYF. DNA for the CDR3: TGCAGTGCTAGCCCATCCCAGGGGTTCCACGAGCAGTACTTC.

This clonotype was observed a handful of times. The V gene is TRBV3-1, the J gene TRBJ1-1; the D gene is possibly TRBD1 (5 bases). Germline loops: CDR1 LGHDT, CDR2 YNNKEL (reference sequence). The CDR3 runs to 14 residues. The germline V and J ends were trimmed by 7 bases and 5 bases, with 17 bases remaining between them. CDR3 sequence reads: CASTFNPGGTEAFF. DNA for the CDR3: TGTGCCAGCACCTTCAACCCTGGGGGGACTGAAGCTTTCTTT. The variable domain in full, completed from reference TRBV3-1 and TRBJ1-1, reads DTAVSQTPKYLVTQMGNDKSIKCEQNLGHDTMYWYKQDSKKFLKIMFSYNNKELIINETVPNRFSPKSPDKAHLNLHINSLELGDSAVYFCASTFNPGGTEAFFGQGTRLTVV.

V is TRBV24-1 and J is TRBJ2-2, with D unclear. The V end lost 6 bases, the J end lost 4 bases, and 8 bases lay between the germline ends. The CDR3 contains 13 residues. Germline-derived CDR1 and CDR2 are KGHDR and SFDVKD. The CDR3 nucleotides read TGTGCCACCAGTAGTATTCCCACCGGGGAGCTGTTTTTT. Translating gives CATSSIPTGELFF.

There are a few counts of this clonotype. V usage is TRBV29-1 and J usage is TRBJ2-1; D unclear. Near its end, the DNA agrees better with TRBJ2-7, so the J call may be wrong. The V gene's germline CDR1 is SQVTM and CDR2 ANQGSEA. The CDR3 runs to 15 residues. The CDR3 bases are TGCAGCGTGGGCTTAACGACCAGTCTTTACAATGAGCAGTACTTC. It is translated as CSVGLTTSLYNEQYF.

Only a few counts were recorded for this clonotype. V gene TRBV5-1 combines with J gene TRBJ2-3; 7 nucleotides line up with TRBD2. CDR1 is SGHRS and CDR2 is YFSETQ in the germline V gene. J gave up 0 bases and V 4 bases, and 14 bases lay outside the gene matches. The CDR3 covers 18 residues. The CDR3 loop reads CASSAVDLTSASTDTQYF. The CDR3 DNA reads TGCGCCAGCAGCGCGGTGGACCTTACTAGCGCTAGCACAGATACGCAGTATTTT.

This clonotype was observed a few times. A junction boundary mismatches the germline segment, possibly from a read error. The rearrangement joins TRBV10-3 to TRBJ1-5; D unresolved. In germline, CDR1 is ENHRY, CDR2 SYGVKD. CDR3 length equals 13 residues. CDR3 sequence: CAISEEGNQRQHF. The CDR3 nucleotides are TGTGCCATCAGTGAGGAAGGAAATCAGCGCCAGCATTTT.

V and J are TRBV6-1 and TRBJ2-7; TRBD1 might be the D (5 bases). The CDR3 length is 17 residues. The V and J ends lost 2 bases and 0 bases respectively, with 17 bases between them. Looked up from germline, CDR1 is MNHNS and CDR2 is SASEGT. The CDR3 reads CASSERQDKLSSYEQYF. CDR3 nucleotide sequence: TGTGCCAGCAGTGAACGGCAGGACAAGTTGAGCTCCTACGAGCAGTACTTC.

This clonotype was picked up a small number of times. An end of the junction does not agree with germline; a read error may underlie this. The chain has TRBV7-2 and TRBJ2-1; D may correspond to TRBD1 or TRBD2 (5 bases each). Germline V gives CDR1 SGHTA, CDR2 FQGNSA. CDR3 length: 12 amino acids. CDR3 sequence reads: CSSSGGSHEQFF. The CDR3, as DNA: TGTTCCAGCAGTGGGGGATCCCATGAGCAGTTCTTC.

The chain is built from TRBV10-3 and TRBJ1-6; 7 nucleotides line up with TRBD1. From germline, CDR1 is ENHRY and CDR2 SYGVKD. The trim removed 0 bases at V and 6 bases at J, leaving 8 bases unmatched. The CDR3 length is 17 residues. This CDR3 reads CAISESAAGTANSPLHF. In nucleotides, the CDR3 is TGTGCCATCAGTGAGTCAGCAGCCGGGACAGCTAATTCACCCCTCCACTTT.

The J gene is TRBJ2-2, the V gene TRBV20-1; 8 bases fit TRBD2. Germline values: CDR1 DFQATT, CDR2 SNEGSKA (reference sequence). This CDR3 contains 15 residues. The V and J ends lost 0 bases and 5 bases, in that order; junction bases with no gene match: 5. The CDR3 coding sequence is TGCAGTGCTAGAGATCGGGGGGGCCGGACCGGGGAGCTGTTTTTT. It yields the protein CSARDRGGRTGELFF.

This clonotype was detected only a few times. An end of the junction differs from the germline gene, which may be a read error. The chain carries TRBV18 and TRBJ2-2; D not resolved. Germline CDR1 and CDR2: KGHSH and LQKENI. CDR3 length: 15 amino acids. The CDR3 sequence is CASSPSWGNTGELFF. CDR3 bases: TGCGCCAGCAGCCCATCTTGGGGGAACACCGGGGAGCTGTTTTTT.

This CDR3 reads CSVDTPGNTIYF. Here the CDR3 DNA reads TGCAGCGTTGACACTCCTGGAAACACCATATATTTT. The V gene is TRBV29-1, the J gene TRBJ1-3; D not certain. Germline V gives CDR1 SQVTM, CDR2 ANQGSEA. V gave up 3 bases and J gave up 2 bases, with 5 bases separating them. CDR3 length equals 12 residues.

This chain joins TRBV20-1 and TRBJ1-4; TRBD1 matches 11 bases. In germline, CDR1 is DFQATT, CDR2 SNEGSKA (reference sequence). CDR3 size: 13 residues. The CDR3 region is CSAWGTGGEKLFF. In nucleotides, the CDR3 is TGCAGCGCGTGGGGGACAGGGGGTGAAAAACTGTTTTTT.

The chain recombines TRBV18 with TRBJ2-3; no reliable D call. Looked up from germline, CDR1 is KGHSH and CDR2 is LQKENI. CDR3 length equals 15 residues. The V end lost 3 bases, the J end lost 0 bases, and 10 bases lay between the germline ends. The CDR3 DNA follows: TGTGCCAGCTCACCGTATGGCTCTAGCACAGATACGCAGTATTTT. Its protein is CASSPYGSSTDTQYF.

This clonotype was recorded a few times. The chain uses TRBV20-1 and TRBJ1-2, with D maybe TRBD1 (5 bases). The V end lost 3 bases, the J end lost 5 bases, and 13 bases lay between the germline ends. Germline values: CDR1 DFQATT, CDR2 SNEGSKA (reference sequence). The CDR3 sequence is 13 residues long. The CDR3 loop reads CSASKQAFYGYTF. CDR3 in DNA: TGCAGTGCTAGTAAACAGGCCTTTTATGGCTACACCTTC.

This clonotype has only a few counts. The chain uses TRBV4-1 and TRBJ1-2, with 11 bases matching TRBD1. CDR1 and CDR2 from the germline V gene are MGHRA and YSYEKL. The ends lost 3 bases at V and 6 bases at J; junction bases unmatched: 12. CDR3 size: 17 residues. The CDR3 nucleotides are TGCGCCAGCAGCCACCGGGGACAGGGGGAAAAATTTGATGGCTACACCTTC. Translating it yields CASSHRGQGEKFDGYTF.

This clonotype was detected only a few times. The chain carries TRBV12-3 or TRBV12-4 and TRBJ1-2, with unresolved D. The length of the CDR3 is 12 residues. Trimming pared 7 bases from V and 5 bases from J, leaving 11 bases between. In nucleotides, the CDR3 is TGTGCCAGCACCCCGAATCTGTATGGCTACACCTTC. It translates to CASTPNLYGYTF.

The rearrangement uses TRBV12-3 or TRBV12-4 and TRBJ1-2; tentative D call: TRBD1 (6 bases). The V end was cut by 2 bases, the J end by 7 bases, with 14 bases between. This CDR3 has 14 residues. CDR3 in amino acids: CASSLILQGSGYTF. CDR3 DNA: TGTGCCAGCAGTTTAATTCTACAGGGTAGTGGCTACACCTTC.

The chain uses TRBV12-3 or TRBV12-4 and TRBJ2-1, with 7 bases matching TRBD2. V lost 4 bases to trimming and J lost 15 bases; unmatched junction nucleotides: 9. This CDR3 spans 12 amino acids. CDR3 nucleotide sequence: TGTGCCAGCAGTTCCACTAGCGTCCTTCGGTTCTTC. This sequence encodes CASSSTSVLRFF.

The chain employs TRBV20-1 and TRBJ1-4; D ambiguous. Germline CDR1 and CDR2: DFQATT and SNEGSKA (reference sequence). Deletions cut 1 base from V and 8 bases from J, with 11 bases between. The CDR3 spans 13 residues. CDR3 residues: CSARGGSGEKLFF. The CDR3 nucleotides read TGCAGTGCTAGAGGAGGGAGTGGAGAAAAACTGTTTTTT.

This clonotype showed up just a few times. This chain joins TRBV7-9 and TRBJ2-3, with no clear D. The CDR3 length is 12 residues. Germline assignment: CDR1 SEHNR and CDR2 FQNEAQ (reference sequence). Trimming took 10 bases from V and 4 from J, leaving 12 bases between them. The chain's CDR3 is CATRADADTQYF. The CDR3 DNA reads TGTGCCACCCGGGCCGACGCAGATACGCAGTATTTT.

The chain employs TRBV5-1 and TRBJ2-5; D remains ambiguous. Germline V gives CDR1 SGHRS, CDR2 YFSETQ. V lost 4 bases to trimming and J lost 11 bases, with 21 bases between them. The CDR3 is 14 amino acids. The CDR3, as DNA: TGCGCCAGCAGCGCCACTCCTCCTCACAATGAGCAGTACTTC. This gives the protein CASSATPPHNEQYF.

This clonotype was detected a few times. The chain links TRBV5-4 to TRBJ1-2; the D gene is possibly TRBD1 (5 bases). CDR3 length: 14 residues. Germline V lookup: CDR1 SGHNT, CDR2 YYREEE (reference sequence). V gave up 4 bases and J gave up 6 bases, with 16 bases separating them. The CDR3 DNA reads as TGTGCCAGCAGCCAGTCATTCCGGGGGGATGGCTACACCTTC. This encodes CASSQSFRGDGYTF.

Points on this clonotype: A junction boundary mismatches the germline segment, possibly from a read error. The CDR3 here is CASNQINLRTPERDEQFF. The CDR3 nucleotides are TGCGCCAGCAACCAAATAAATTTAAGGACACCAGAACGGGATGAGCAGTTCTTC. The chain has TRBV4-3 and TRBJ2-1; possibly TRBD1 for D (5 bases). The CDR3 sequence is 18 residues long. Germline V gene data show CDR1 as LGHNA and CDR2 as YSLEER.